The rows below give T cell receptor beta chains drawn from one sample of a study of T cell clonotyping in hematopoietic cell transplantation. The data were produced by immunoSEQ multiplex PCR, yet TCRdb's version contains in-frame clones alone and is incomplete. This sample yields 25,000 to 30,000 clones, of which about 83% are seen a single time; less than 7.5% belongs to the top ten. The starting material was peripheral blood mononuclear cells, obtained before stem cell transplant. The receptors were sampled from a woman aged 25 to 39 with chronic myeloid leukemia. Some clones in this sample may be carry-over from other donors' samples. CDR3s include the opening cysteine and the closing phenylalanine or tryptophan. The D gene is left open where the match is weak. Size is omitted from some rows. Given values are once, few, many or a class for expanded clones.

clone_size cdr3_length j_call d_call v_call cdr3_nt cdr3_aa
. 14 TRBJ2-2 TRBD1 TRBV7-2 TGTGCCAGCAGCTTAGTACAGGGGTACGGGGAGCTGTTTTTT CASSLVQGYGELFF
. 15 TRBJ2-1 . TRBV14 TGTGCCAGCAGCTCTACGGGGGGCCCTTACAATGAGCAGTTCTTC CASSSTGGPYNEQFF
few 12 TRBJ1-2 . TRBV25-1 TGTGCCAGCAGTGACGATTTCTATGGCTACACCTTC CASSDDFYGYTF
. 14 TRBJ1-5 TRBD1 TRBV19 TGTGCCAGTAGTGTACAGGGGGCAGGTCAGCCCCAGCATTTT CASSVQGAGQPQHF
. 14 TRBJ2-3 TRBD1 TRBV5-4 TGTGCCAGCAGCACAGCAGGGGGTGCAGATACGCAGTATTTT CASSTAGGADTQYF
. 16 TRBJ1-3 . TRBV7-9 TGTGCCAGCAGCCCCCCGGCGGTGAACTCTGGAAACACCATATATTTT CASSPPAVNSGNTIYF
. 14 TRBJ1-5 TRBD1 TRBV2 TGTGCCAGCTCCCGGGACAGGGGCCCCCAGCCCCAGCATTTT CASSRDRGPQPQHF
. 16 TRBJ2-6 . TRBV11-2 TGTGCCAGCAGCCACGAACAGACCACTGGGGCCAACGTCCTGACTTTC CASSHEQTTGANVLTF
. 14 TRBJ1-2 TRBD1 TRBV7-8 TGTGCCAGCAGCCCAATCTCAGGGGGCCGGGGCTACACCTTC CASSPISGGRGYTF
. 17 TRBJ1-1 TRBD1 TRBV25-1 TGTGCCAGCAGTGCCCAAGACAGGGGGCGGGTGAACACTGAAGCTTTCTTT CASSAQDRGRVNTEAFF
. 16 TRBJ1-2 . TRBV5-6 TGTGCCAGCAGCTTAGAGCAGGTTTTATCTAACTATGGCTACACCTTC CASSLEQVLSNYGYTF
. 15 TRBJ2-5 TRBD1 TRBV6-4 TGTGCCAGCAGTGCAAGGACAGGGGGCGAAGAGACCCAGTACTTC CASSARTGGEETQYF
. 14 TRBJ1-2 TRBD1 TRBV5-1 TGCGCCAGCAGCCTGGACAGGGCGGCCTATGGCTACACCTTC CASSLDRAAYGYTF
. 14 TRBJ2-7 . TRBV4-2 TGTGCCAGCAGCCAAGCCCAGGGGAACGGCGAGCAGTACTTC CASSQAQGNGEQYF
. 15 TRBJ1-1 . TRBV9 TGTGCCAGCAGCGTAGTCGAGGACCCGGACACTGAAGCTTTCTTT CASSVVEDPDTEAFF